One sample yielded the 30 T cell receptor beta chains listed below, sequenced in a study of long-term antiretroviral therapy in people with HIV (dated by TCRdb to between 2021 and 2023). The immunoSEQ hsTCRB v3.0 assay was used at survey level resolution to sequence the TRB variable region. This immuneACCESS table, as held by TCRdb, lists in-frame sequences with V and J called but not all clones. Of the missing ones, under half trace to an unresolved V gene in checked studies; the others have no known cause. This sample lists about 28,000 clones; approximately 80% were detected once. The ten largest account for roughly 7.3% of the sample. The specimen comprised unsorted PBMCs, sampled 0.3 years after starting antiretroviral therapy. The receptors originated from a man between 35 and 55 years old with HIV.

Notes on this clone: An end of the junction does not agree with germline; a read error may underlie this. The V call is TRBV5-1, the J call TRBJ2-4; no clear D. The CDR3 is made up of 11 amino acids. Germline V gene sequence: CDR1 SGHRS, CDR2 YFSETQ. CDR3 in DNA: TGCGCCAGCAGCCGACCGACACAACGGGACTTC. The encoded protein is CASSRPTQRDF.

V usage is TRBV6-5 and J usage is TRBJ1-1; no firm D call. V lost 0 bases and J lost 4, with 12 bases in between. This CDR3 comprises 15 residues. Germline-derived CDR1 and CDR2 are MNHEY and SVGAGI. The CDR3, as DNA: TGTGCCAGCAGTTACTCGATTTTGGGCCGCACTGAAGCTTTCTTT. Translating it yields CASSYSILGRTEAFF.

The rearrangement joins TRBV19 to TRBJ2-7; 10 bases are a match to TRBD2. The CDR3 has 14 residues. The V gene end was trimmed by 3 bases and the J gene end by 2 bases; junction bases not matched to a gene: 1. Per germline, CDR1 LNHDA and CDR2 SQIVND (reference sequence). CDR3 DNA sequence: TGTGCCAGTAGTATTAGCGGGAGGCCCTACGAGCAGTACTTC. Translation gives CASSISGRPYEQYF. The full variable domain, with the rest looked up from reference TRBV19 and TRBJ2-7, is DGGITQSPKYLFRKEGQNVTLSCEQNLNHDAMYWYRQDPGQGLRLIYYSQIVNDFQKGDIAEGYSVSREKKESFPLTVTSAQKNPTAFYLCASSISGRPYEQYFGPGTRLTVT.

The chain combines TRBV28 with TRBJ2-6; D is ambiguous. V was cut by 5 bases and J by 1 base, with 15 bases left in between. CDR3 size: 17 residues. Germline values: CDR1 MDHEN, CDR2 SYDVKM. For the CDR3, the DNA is TGTGCCAGCAGTCTGACCTCAGGCGCATCTGGGGCCAACGTCCTGACTTTC. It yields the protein CASSLTSGASGANVLTF.

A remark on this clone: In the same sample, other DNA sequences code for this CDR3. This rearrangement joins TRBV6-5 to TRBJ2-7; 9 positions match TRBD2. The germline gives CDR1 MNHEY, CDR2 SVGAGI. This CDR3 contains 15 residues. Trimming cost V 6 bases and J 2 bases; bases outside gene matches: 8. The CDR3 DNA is TGTGCCAGCAGCCCCGGTAGCGGGGGTACCTACGAGCAGTACTTC. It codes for CASSPGSGGTYEQYF.

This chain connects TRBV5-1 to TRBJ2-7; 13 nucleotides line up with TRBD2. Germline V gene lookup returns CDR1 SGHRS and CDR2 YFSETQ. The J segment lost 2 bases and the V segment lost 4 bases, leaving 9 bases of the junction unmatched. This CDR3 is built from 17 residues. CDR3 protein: CASSLLAGGPSPYEQYF. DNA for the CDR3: TGCGCCAGCAGCCTACTAGCGGGAGGGCCCTCACCCTACGAGCAGTACTTC.

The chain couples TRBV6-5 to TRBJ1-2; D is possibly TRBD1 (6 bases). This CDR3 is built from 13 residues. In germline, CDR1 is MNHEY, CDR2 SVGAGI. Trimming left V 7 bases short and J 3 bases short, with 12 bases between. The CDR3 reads CASKGTGYYGYTF. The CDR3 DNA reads TGTGCCAGCAAGGGAACAGGGTACTATGGCTACACCTTC.

The CDR3 nucleotides are TGTGCCAGCAGCCCCGGGACTAGCGGGCCCTCCTACGAGCAGTACTTC. It codes for CASSPGTSGPSYEQYF. V gene TRBV7-2 combines with J gene TRBJ2-7, with 12 bases identical to TRBD2. From germline, CDR1 is SGHTA and CDR2 FQGNSA. The CDR3 runs 16 residues. Trimming took 5 bases from V and 0 from J; bases not matched to a gene: 5.

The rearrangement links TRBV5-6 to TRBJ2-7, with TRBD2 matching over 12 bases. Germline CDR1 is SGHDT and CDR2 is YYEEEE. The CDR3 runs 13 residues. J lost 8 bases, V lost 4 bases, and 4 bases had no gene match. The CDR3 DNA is TGTGCCAGCAGCCCTAGCGGGAGGGCCCAGCAGTACTTC. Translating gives CASSPSGRAQQYF.

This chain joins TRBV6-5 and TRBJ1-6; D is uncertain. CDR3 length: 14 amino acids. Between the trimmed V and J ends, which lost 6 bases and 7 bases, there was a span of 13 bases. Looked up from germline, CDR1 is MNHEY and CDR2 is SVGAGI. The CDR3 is CASRLSLSNSPLHF. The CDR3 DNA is TGTGCCAGCAGGCTTTCCCTAAGCAATTCACCCCTCCACTTT.

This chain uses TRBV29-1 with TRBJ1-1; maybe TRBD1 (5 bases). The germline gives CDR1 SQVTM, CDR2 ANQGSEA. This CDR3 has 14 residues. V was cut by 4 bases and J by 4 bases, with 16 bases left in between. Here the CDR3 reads CSVGWGGRITEAFF. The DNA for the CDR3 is TGCAGCGTTGGGTGGGGGGGAAGGATCACTGAAGCTTTCTTT.

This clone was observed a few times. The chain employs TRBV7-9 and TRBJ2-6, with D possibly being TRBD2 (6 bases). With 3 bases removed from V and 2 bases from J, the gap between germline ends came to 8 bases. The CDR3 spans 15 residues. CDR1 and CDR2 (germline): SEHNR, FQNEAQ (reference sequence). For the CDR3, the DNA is TGTGCCAGCAGCTTGAGGACTACTGGGGCCAACGTCCTGACTTTC. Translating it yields CASSLRTTGANVLTF.

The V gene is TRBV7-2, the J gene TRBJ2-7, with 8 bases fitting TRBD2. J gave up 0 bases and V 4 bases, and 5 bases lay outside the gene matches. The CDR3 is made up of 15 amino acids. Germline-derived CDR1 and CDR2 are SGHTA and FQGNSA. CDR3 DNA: TGTGCCAGCAGCTCATTAGCGGGGAGCTCCTACGAGCAGTACTTC. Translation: CASSSLAGSSYEQYF.

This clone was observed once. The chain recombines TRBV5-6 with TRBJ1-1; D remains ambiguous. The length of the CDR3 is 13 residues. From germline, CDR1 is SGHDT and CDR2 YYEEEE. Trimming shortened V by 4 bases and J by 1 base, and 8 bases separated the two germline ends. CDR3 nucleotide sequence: TGTGCCAGCAGCGCCTTGAGGAACACTGAAGCTTTCTTT. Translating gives CASSALRNTEAFF.

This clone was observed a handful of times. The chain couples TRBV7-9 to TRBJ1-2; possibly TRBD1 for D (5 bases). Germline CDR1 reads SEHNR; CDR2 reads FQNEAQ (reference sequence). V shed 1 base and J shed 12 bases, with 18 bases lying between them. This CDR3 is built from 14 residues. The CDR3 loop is CASSLEGERAPHTF. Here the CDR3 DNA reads TGTGCCAGCAGCTTAGAAGGGGAGCGGGCCCCTCACACCTTC.

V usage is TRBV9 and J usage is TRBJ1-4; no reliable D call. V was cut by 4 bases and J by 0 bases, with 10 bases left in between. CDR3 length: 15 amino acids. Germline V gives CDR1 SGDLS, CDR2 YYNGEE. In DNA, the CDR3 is TGTGCCAGCAGCCCCTGGGGTGCAACTAATGAAAAACTGTTTTTT. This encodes CASSPWGATNEKLFF. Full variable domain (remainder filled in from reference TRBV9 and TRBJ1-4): DSGVTQTPKHLITATGQRVTLRCSPRSGDLSVYWYQQSLDQGLQFLIQYYNGEERAKGNILERFSAQQFPDLHSELNLSSLELGDSALYFCASSPWGATNEKLFFGSGTQLSVL.

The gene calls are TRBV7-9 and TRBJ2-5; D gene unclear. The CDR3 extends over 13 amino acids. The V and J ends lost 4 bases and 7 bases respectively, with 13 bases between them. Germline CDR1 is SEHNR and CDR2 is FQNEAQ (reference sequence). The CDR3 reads CASSSQDGTTQYF. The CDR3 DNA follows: TGTGCCAGCAGCTCTCAGGACGGCACGACCCAGTACTTC. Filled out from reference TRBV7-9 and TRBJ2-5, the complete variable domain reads DTGVSQNPRHKITKRGQNVTFRCDPISEHNRLYWYRQTLGQGPEFLTYFQNEAQLEKSRLLSDRFSAERPKGSFSTLEIQRTEQGDSAMYLCASSSQDGTTQYFGPGTRLLVL.

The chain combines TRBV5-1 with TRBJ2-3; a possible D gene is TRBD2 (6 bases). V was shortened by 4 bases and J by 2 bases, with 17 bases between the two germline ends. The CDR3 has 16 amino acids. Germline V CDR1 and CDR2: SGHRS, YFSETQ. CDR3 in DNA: TGCGCCAGCAGCCCGACTTACGGGGGACCCACAGATACGCAGTATTTT. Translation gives CASSPTYGGPTDTQYF.

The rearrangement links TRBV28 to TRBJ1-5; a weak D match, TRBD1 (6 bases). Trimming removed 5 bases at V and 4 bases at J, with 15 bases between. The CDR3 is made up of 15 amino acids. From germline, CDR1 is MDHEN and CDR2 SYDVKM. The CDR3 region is CASSSTGARNQPQHF. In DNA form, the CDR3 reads TGTGCCAGCAGTAGTACGGGGGCTCGTAATCAGCCCCAGCATTTT.

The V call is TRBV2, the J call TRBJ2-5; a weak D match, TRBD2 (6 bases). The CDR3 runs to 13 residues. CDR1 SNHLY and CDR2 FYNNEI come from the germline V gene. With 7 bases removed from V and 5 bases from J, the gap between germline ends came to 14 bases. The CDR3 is CASTELAGETQYF. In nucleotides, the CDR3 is TGTGCCAGCACAGAACTAGCAGGGGAGACCCAGTACTTC.

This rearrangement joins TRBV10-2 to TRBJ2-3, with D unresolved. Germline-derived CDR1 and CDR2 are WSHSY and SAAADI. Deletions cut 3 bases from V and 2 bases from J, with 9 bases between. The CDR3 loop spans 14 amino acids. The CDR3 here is CASSETHYTDTQYF. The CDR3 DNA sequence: TGCGCCAGCAGTGAAACGCATTACACAGATACGCAGTATTTT.

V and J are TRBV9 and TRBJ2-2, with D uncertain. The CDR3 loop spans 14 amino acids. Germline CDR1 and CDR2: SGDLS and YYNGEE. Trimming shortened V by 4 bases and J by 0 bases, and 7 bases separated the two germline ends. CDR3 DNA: TGTGCCAGCAGCCGGCCGGCGAACACCGGGGAGCTGTTTTTT. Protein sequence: CASSRPANTGELFF.

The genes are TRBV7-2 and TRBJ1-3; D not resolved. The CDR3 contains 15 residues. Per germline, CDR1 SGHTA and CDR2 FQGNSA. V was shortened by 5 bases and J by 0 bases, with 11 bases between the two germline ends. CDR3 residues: CASSPSALSGNTIYF. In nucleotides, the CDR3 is TGTGCCAGCAGCCCCTCAGCGCTCTCTGGAAACACCATATATTTT.

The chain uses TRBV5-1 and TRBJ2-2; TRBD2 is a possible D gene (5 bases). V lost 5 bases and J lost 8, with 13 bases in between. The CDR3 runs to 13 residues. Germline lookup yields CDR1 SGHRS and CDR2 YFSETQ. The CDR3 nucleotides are TGCGCCAGCAGGCTGGAGGCGAGTGGGGAGCTGTTTTTT. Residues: CASRLEASGELFF. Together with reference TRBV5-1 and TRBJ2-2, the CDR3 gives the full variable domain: KAGVTQTPRYLIKTRGQQVTLSCSPISGHRSVSWYQQTPGQGLQFLFEYFSETQRNKGNFPGRFSGRQFSNSRSEMNVSTLELGDSALYLCASRLEASGELFFGEGSRLTVL.

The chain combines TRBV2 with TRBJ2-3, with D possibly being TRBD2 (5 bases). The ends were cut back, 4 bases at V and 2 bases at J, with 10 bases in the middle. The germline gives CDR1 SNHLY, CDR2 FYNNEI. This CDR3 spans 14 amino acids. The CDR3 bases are TGTGCCAGCAGTGCCGGACTGGACACAGATACGCAGTATTTT. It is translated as CASSAGLDTDTQYF.

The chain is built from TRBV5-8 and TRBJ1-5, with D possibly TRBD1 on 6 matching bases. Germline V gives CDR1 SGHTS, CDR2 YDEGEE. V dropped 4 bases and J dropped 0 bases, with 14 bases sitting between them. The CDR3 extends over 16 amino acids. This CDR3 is CASSPGHGYSNQPQHF. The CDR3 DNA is TGTGCCAGCAGCCCGGGACACGGATATAGCAATCAGCCCCAGCATTTT.

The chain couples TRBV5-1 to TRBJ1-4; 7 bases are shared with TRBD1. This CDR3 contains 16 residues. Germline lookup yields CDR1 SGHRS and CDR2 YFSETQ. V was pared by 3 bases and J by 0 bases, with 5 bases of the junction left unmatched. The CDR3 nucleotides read TGCGCCAGCAGCTACACAGGGGCTGCAACTAATGAAAAACTGTTTTTT. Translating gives CASSYTGAATNEKLFF.

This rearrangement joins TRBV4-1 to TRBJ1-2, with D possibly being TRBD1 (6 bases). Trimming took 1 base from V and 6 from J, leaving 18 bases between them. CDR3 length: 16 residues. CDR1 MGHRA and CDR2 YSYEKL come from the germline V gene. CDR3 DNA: TGCGCCAGCAGCCAAGTGGTCCGTGGGGGCGACCATGGCTACACCTTC. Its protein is CASSQVVRGGDHGYTF.

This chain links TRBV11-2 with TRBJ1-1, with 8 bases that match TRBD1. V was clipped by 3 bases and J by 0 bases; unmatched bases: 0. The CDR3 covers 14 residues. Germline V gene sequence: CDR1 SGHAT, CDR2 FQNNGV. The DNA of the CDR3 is TGTGCCAGCAGCTTGGACAGGGTGAACACTGAAGCTTTCTTT. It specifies CASSLDRVNTEAFF.

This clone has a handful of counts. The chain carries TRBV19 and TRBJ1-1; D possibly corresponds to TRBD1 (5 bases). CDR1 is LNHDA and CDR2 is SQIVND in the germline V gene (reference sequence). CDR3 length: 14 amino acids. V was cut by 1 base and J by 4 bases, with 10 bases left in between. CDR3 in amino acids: CASSIAAGRTEAFF. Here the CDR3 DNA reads TGTGCCAGTAGTATAGCCGCAGGGCGCACTGAAGCTTTCTTT.